The following is a T cell receptor beta chain sequence with its context. This clone's antigen is unknown. No base-level quality is on record; no much larger clone is a single base apart. Receptors were amplified or captured by the immunoSEQ multiplex PCR assay. A mixture of 60 forward primers for TCR Vbeta segments and 13 reverse primers for TCR Jbeta segments was used in the multiplex PCR. A multiplex PCR assay on genomic DNA amplified the CDR3 region of rearranged TCR beta genes. The amplified TCR beta libraries were sequenced on the Illumina HiSeq System as 87-base-pair reads. As for the authors' bioinformatics: A later analysis tallied 70 million to 100 million unique TCR beta chains across the approximately 670 repertoires, and approximately 9.9 million of those chains were shared by two or more donors. Raw reads were error-corrected and collapsed into unique sequences with a nearest-neighbor algorithm that merged closely related sequences to remove PCR and sequencing errors. V, D and J gene segments were assigned by aligning CDR3 sequences to IMGT reference sequences. For a sequence to be retained, a match of at least six nucleotides to both a V gene segment and a J gene segment was required. A rearrangement counted as productive if the CDR3 had no stop codons and remained in frame with V and J, and every other rearrangement counted as non-productive. Following IMGT convention, CDR3 was defined as the stretch from the second conserved V-encoded cysteine up to the conserved J-encoded phenylalanine. In an earlier analysis of around 570 of the donors, sequences lacking an unambiguous match to a single V gene segment were excluded. An earlier analysis of a few hundred of the donors called V segments functional above 56.7% productive rearrangements and segregating when the between-donor standard deviation exceeded 5%. To diagnose cytomegalovirus status from the catalog of TCR beta chain sequences, a statistical classification framework was built. A later analysis assigned V and J genes by comparing TCR nucleotide sequences with IMGT/GENE-DB human TR gene sequences. A later analysis assigned CDR3 sequences and most-parsimonious VDJ recombination scenarios with the TCRdist pipeline. In a later analysis, each TCR beta chain was defined by its CDR3 amino acid sequence together with its V-gene family, and reads lacking a unique V-gene family were excluded. As a way to deal with suspected cross-contamination and a sequencing artifact, a later analysis dropped 450 to 600 nucleotide sequences that were highly shared and had low generation probability. In a later analysis, a clonal expansion index for each public chain was calculated from normalized within-repertoire ranks of inferred template counts. A later analysis computed generation probabilities with a VDJ recombination model fitted to out-of-frame rearrangements, and checked the results against IGoR. In a later analysis, TCR-TCR, TCR-HLA and TCR-CMV co-occurrence was scored with hypergeometric tests, and a repertoire-size bias correction was applied to TCR pairs. In a later analysis, false discovery rates were estimated by permuting HLA or CMV assignments 20 times. In a later analysis, co-occurring TCRs were grouped using DBSCAN, and TCRdist sequence similarity was added for clustering within HLA-allele-positive subsets. Co-occurrence clustering excluded repertoires with fewer than 30,000 or more than 120,000 public chains, plus five with anomalous nucleotide sharing. In TCRdb, the immuneACCESS table is reduced to in-frame sequences with V and J assigned. These tables do not hold every clone; where another copy was compared, an unresolved V gene accounts for under half, and the others remain unexplained. V and J calls and clone size follow that table, whereas D and trimming were derived from the DNA. The sample data list roughly 200,000 clones, and around 75% of these were observed just once. 2.9% of the sample is in the top ten clones.

The cohort was made up of 666 healthy bone marrow donors. At the time of sampling, all cohort members were nominally healthy, though unrecorded immune exposures were likely present. The donor tested CMV seronegative and was one of the 352 seronegative cohort members. Each donor provided a peripheral blood sample, and peripheral blood mononuclear cells were used for TCR beta sequencing. The Qiagen DNeasy Blood Extraction Kit was used to extract genomic DNA from the blood cell samples. The record originates from a study of cytomegalovirus exposure and HLA in healthy donors listed by TCRdb under 2017. The study in broad terms: According to an earlier analysis of several hundred of the donors, some 180 million T cells yielded 95 million to 140 million unique TCR beta sequences and less than 300 Gb of sequence data. The study used immunosequencing to profile the T cell repertoires of about 670 subjects and linked those repertoires to cytomegalovirus serostatus. An earlier analysis of more than 450 of the donors used high-throughput TCR beta sequencing to judge whether each TCR beta V gene segment behaved as functional or pseudogenic. Five DR-DQ haplotypes were treated as single units for association and clustering because of strong linkage in the cohort. In the later analysis, no new phenotypic data were used to find candidate immune exposures; instead, reliance was placed on TCR beta sequences and their occurrence across donors. Of the approximately 400 genotyped donors, roughly 80% fell in the genetic ancestry cluster associated with self-reported Caucasian donors. Donor age, sex, ethnicity and CMV serostatus were collected together with the repertoire data. Besides the first cohort of roughly 700 subjects, a separate validation cohort made up of 120 or so different subjects was used. To predict cytomegalovirus infection status, the study brought together high-throughput TCR immunosequencing, statistical association of individual TCRs with disease status, and machine learning. The number of typed donors differed by locus: about 629-630 for A, B, C, DRB1 and DQB1; about 520 for DQA1; 600 to 610 for DPA1; and some 470 for DPB1. About 310 gigabases of sequencing data and tens of millions of unique TCR sequences were included in an early release covering roughly 600 HLA-typed donors. All discovery cohort repertoires had been generated using a single sequencing platform. Among around 400 genotyped donors of the cohort, an average of about 240,000 unique TCR beta nucleotide sequences were sequenced per donor, roughly 20% of them non-productive. In a later genetic analysis, genome-wide SNP genotypes for about 65% of the 666 donors were used, and that subset was treated as a discovery cohort. HLA typing covered class I and class II loci at four-digit resolution. The study aimed to test whether signatures of past pathogen exposure could be identified by cataloging public T cell receptors. To study patterns of TCR occurrence, a later analysis re-analyzed previously published TCR beta repertoires from 600 to 750 donors and added high-resolution HLA genotyping. Study-level results and caveats: In a later analysis, the rate of TCR association differed among HLA loci, with DRB1 alleles having the most associated TCRs and HLA-C alleles having the fewest. A further reported finding was that TCR beta sequences accurately predicted the HLA-A and HLA-B alleles for most subjects in the first cohort. The classifier was reported to diagnose cytomegalovirus status with high specificity and sensitivity in both the original and validation cohorts. According to a later analysis, parvovirus B19, influenza, CMV and Epstein-Barr virus appeared linked to several top co-occurrence clusters. A few of the identified cytomegalovirus-associated TCR beta chains were confirmed in vitro to be specific for cytomegalovirus antigens. Broadly in line with IMGT annotations, most TCR beta V segments showed up in productive rearrangements about 87% or about 30% of the time in an earlier analysis of several hundred of the donors. The study listed 164 TCR beta chains as associated with cytomegalovirus. A cluster of highly shared sequence variants was judged likely to represent a technical artifact of the sequencing pipeline. Because HLA typing was missing for some donors at each locus, association tests included only the typed subset. A later analysis found that most CMV-associated TCR beta chains appeared HLA-restricted, with HLA associations seemingly driven largely by CMV exposure. The only immune exposure information available for the cohort was CMV serostatus. Correlated functional status among segregating V segments might reflect linkage disequilibrium, but an unknown experimental factor could not be ruled out. A later analysis associated 16,951 TCR beta sequences with specific HLA alleles at a false discovery rate of 0.05. Sequencing depth was assumed to be roughly uniform across donors in the presence/absence analyses, though that assumption may not hold. Some IMGT-functional V segments, including TRBV6-2 and TRBV6-3, could not be distinguished by the 87-base-pair reads and were therefore excluded. Because counts were too low, about 15 rarely observed V segments, including chromosome 9 orphons, were left out of the earlier analysis of 587 of the donors. V-gene and J-gene trimming of TCR beta chains was associated with a missense DCLRE1C variant in a later genetic analysis, and the association was replicated in an independent cohort. Compared with equally common non-associated chains, HLA-associated TCR beta chains in a later analysis were more clonally expanded and had lower generation probabilities. Across donors, most TCR sequences were observed very rarely, whereas some public TCRs were present in many individuals. The authors suggested that the approach could potentially be extended to other disease states and immunological phenotypes. Strong co-occurrence of HLA alleles, especially DR and DQ, made assigning TCR associations to individual alleles difficult. A later genetic analysis reported fewer N-insertions in productive TCRs among donors in an Asian-associated ancestry cluster than the roughly 640-donor mean. Only TCR beta chains were sequenced in this cohort, and the absence of alpha or paired-chain data limited detectable features.

The germline V gene specifies LGHNT as CDR1 and FRNRAP as CDR2. V and J lose 2 bases and 5 bases, and a span of 13 bases separates them. Inclusive of the bounding cysteine and phenylalanine, the CDR3 is 15 residues long. The DNA shown is the 45-base CDR3, in frame from base 1. This receptor chain uses TRBV12-5 and TRBJ1-5, and TRBD1 may be the D gene, going by 5 matching bases. The TCR was taken from a male donor in good health and CMV-seronegative. Sequencing was performed on PBMCs. The nucleotide sequence reads TGTGCTAGTGGTTTGCGGGGGGGAAGCGATCAGCCCCAGCATTTT. Its product reads: CASGLRGGSDQPQHF.